Following are 19 T cell receptor beta chains from one sample sequenced in a study of blood T cell repertoires in COVID-19. The protocol was immunoSEQ multiplex PCR, while the TCRdb copy is restricted to in-frame clones and leaves out a portion. Of 70,000 to 85,000 clones in the sample, approximately 82% were seen once. The sequencing sample was made of peripheral blood. The receptors originated from a man of 80 years or more with active or convalescent COVID-19.

In its sample, this clone was seen a few times. CDR3 sequence reads: CASSLMYRMSTEAFF. In DNA, the CDR3 is TGTGCCAGCAGTTTAATGTACAGGATGAGCACTGAAGCTTTCTTT. The chain is built from TRBV28 and TRBJ1-1; perhaps TRBD1 as D (5 bases). Germline CDR1 MDHEN, CDR2 SYDVKM. The CDR3 extends over 15 amino acids. Trimming cost V 2 bases and J 4 bases, with 14 bases left between them.

This sequence joins TRBV28 and TRBJ1-5; possible D gene TRBD1, 5 bases. V lost 2 bases and J 4 bases, leaving 12 bases between the germline ends. The CDR3 totals 15 residues. Germline V gene data show CDR1 as MDHEN and CDR2 as SYDVKM. CDR3 sequence (DNA): TGTGCCAGCAGTTTACGGCAGGGTTGGAATCAGCCCCAGCATTTT. As protein: CASSLRQGWNQPQHF. Full variable domain (outside the CDR3, taken from reference TRBV28 and TRBJ1-5): DVKVTQSSRYLVKRTGEKVFLECVQDMDHENMFWYRQDPGLGLRLIYFSYDVKMKEKGDIPEGYSVSREKKERFSLILESASTNQTSMYLCASSLRQGWNQPQHFGDGTRLSIL.

This clone was seen only a few times. The V gene is TRBV7-9, the J gene TRBJ2-2; TRBD2 matches at 9 bases. This CDR3 is 14 amino acids long. CDR1 and CDR2 (germline): SEHNR, FQNEAQ (reference sequence). V trimming: 7 bases; J trimming: 4 bases; junction bases outside the gene matches: 4. The CDR3 spells CASTAGGSTGELFF. CDR3 nucleotides: TGTGCCAGCACGGCGGGAGGGAGCACCGGGGAGCTGTTTTTT. Full variable domain (outside the CDR3, taken from reference TRBV7-9 and TRBJ2-2): DTGVSQNPRHKITKRGQNVTFRCDPISEHNRLYWYRQTLGQGPEFLTYFQNEAQLEKSRLLSDRFSAERPKGSFSTLEIQRTEQGDSAMYLCASTAGGSTGELFFGEGSRLTVL.

The rearrangement links TRBV29-1 to TRBJ2-7; D might be TRBD1 (5 bases). Per germline, CDR1 SQVTM and CDR2 ANQGSEA. The V end was cut by 4 bases, the J end by 1 base, with 5 bases between. The length of the CDR3 is 11 residues. The CDR3 DNA reads TGCAGCGTTGGGACATCCTACGAGCAGTACTTC. This sequence encodes CSVGTSYEQYF.

The chain combines TRBV19 with TRBJ2-2; D is undetermined. This CDR3 comprises 14 residues. Germline V lookup: CDR1 LNHDA, CDR2 SQIVND (reference sequence). V lost 3 bases and J 4 bases, leaving 9 bases between the germline ends. The CDR3 is CASSIRLFTGELFF. In DNA form, the CDR3 reads TGTGCCAGTAGTATTCGACTGTTCACCGGGGAGCTGTTTTTT.

The chain combines TRBV19 with TRBJ1-5, with TRBD1 matching over 10 bases. The CDR3 covers 14 residues. V shed 6 bases, J shed 7 bases, and the junction held 6 bases outside the gene matches. The germline CDR1 and CDR2 sequences are LNHDA and SQIVND (reference sequence). CDR3 sequence: CASSGTGAVQPQHF. The CDR3 region has the DNA TGTGCCAGTAGCGGGACAGGGGCGGTCCAGCCCCAGCATTTT.

The chain employs TRBV5-6 and TRBJ2-2, with 7 bases identical to TRBD2. There are 16 residues in the CDR3. J gave up 1 base and V 5 bases, and 8 bases lay outside the gene matches. Looked up from germline, CDR1 is SGHDT and CDR2 is YYEEEE. The CDR3 is CASSPSGRGNTGELFF. The CDR3 DNA sequence: TGTGCCAGCAGTCCATCAGGGAGGGGGAACACCGGGGAGCTGTTTTTT.

The J gene is TRBJ2-1, the V gene TRBV5-1; no clear D. This CDR3 contains 14 residues. V gave up 3 bases and J gave up 4 bases, with 11 bases separating them. CDR1 is SGHRS, CDR2 YFSETQ, per germline. CDR3 residues: CASSYPNLYNEQFF. In DNA, the CDR3 is TGCGCCAGCAGCTATCCCAACTTATACAATGAGCAGTTCTTC.

J is TRBJ1-1 and V is TRBV12-3 or TRBV12-4; D gene ambiguous. The V end was cut by 0 bases, the J end by 2 bases, with 4 bases between. The CDR3 covers 13 residues. The CDR3, as DNA: TGTGCCAGCAGTTTAGCGGCAAACACTGAAGCTTTCTTT. Amino acids: CASSLAANTEAFF.

V gene TRBV7-3 combines with J gene TRBJ2-1; TRBD2 is a possible D gene (7 bases). V shed 8 bases and J shed 4 bases, with 15 bases lying between them. Per germline, CDR1 SGHTA and CDR2 FQGTGA. The CDR3 has 14 residues. The chain's CDR3 is CASARGASYNEQFF. CDR3 nucleotides: TGTGCCAGCGCCCGGGGGGCCTCTTACAATGAGCAGTTCTTC.

V gene TRBV3-1 (or the pseudogene TRBV3-2) combines with J gene TRBJ2-1; D may be TRBD2 (10 bases). The CDR3 has 21 residues. CDR1 is LGHDT and CDR2 is YNNKEL in the germline V gene (reference sequence). The V and J ends lost 8 bases and 0 bases respectively, with 32 bases between them. The CDR3 region has the DNA TGTGCCAGCGGGGGACAGGGCTGGCTAGCGGGGGTCTGGGGCTCCTACAATGAGCAGTTCTTC. It translates to CASGGQGWLAGVWGSYNEQFF.

The CDR3 sequence is CAWSGSSVYEQYF. Written as DNA, the CDR3 is TGTGCCTGGAGTGGTAGCTCTGTCTACGAGCAGTACTTC. The chain links TRBV30 to TRBJ2-7; D remains unclear. This CDR3 region has 13 residues. CDR1 and CDR2 (germline): GTSNPN, SVGIG (reference sequence). Trimming took 1 base from V and 3 from J, leaving 10 bases between them. Full variable domain (outside the CDR3, taken from reference TRBV30 and TRBJ2-7): SQTIHQWPATLVQPVGSPLSLECTVEGTSNPNLYWYRQAAGRGLQLLFYSVGIGQISSEVPQNLSASRPQDRQFILSSKKLLLSDSGFYLCAWSGSSVYEQYFGPGTRLTVT.

CDR3 coding DNA: TGTGCCAGCGGCTGGACTAGCGGGGGGGCTGCGAACACCGGGGAGCTGTTTTTT. Translation: CASGWTSGGAANTGELFF. V gene TRBV11-3 combines with J gene TRBJ2-2; 15 nucleotides line up with TRBD2. The CDR3 length is 18 residues. V shed 8 bases and J 0 bases; nucleotides not matched to a gene: 7. In germline, CDR1 is SGHNT, CDR2 YENEEA.

J is TRBJ1-6 and V is TRBV12-3 or TRBV12-4; D unclear. Deletions cut 3 bases from V and 11 bases from J, with 8 bases between. The CDR3 consists of 12 residues. The CDR3 DNA follows: TGTGCCAGCAGTTTTTCTGCGGCACCCCTCCACTTT. It is translated as CASSFSAAPLHF.

This sequence joins TRBV5-1 and TRBJ1-1, with 8 positions matching TRBD1. CDR1 and CDR2 from the germline V gene are SGHRS and YFSETQ. V shed 0 bases, J shed 1 base, and the junction held 5 bases outside the gene matches. The CDR3 is 16 residues long. The DNA for the CDR3 is TGCGCCAGCAGCTTGGCCGGGACAGGTCAGAACACTGAAGCTTTCTTT. Translated: CASSLAGTGQNTEAFF. The full variable domain, rest sourced from reference TRBV5-1 and TRBJ1-1, is KAGVTQTPRYLIKTRGQQVTLSCSPISGHRSVSWYQQTPGQGLQFLFEYFSETQRNKGNFPGRFSGRQFSNSRSEMNVSTLELGDSALYLCASSLAGTGQNTEAFFGQGTRLTVV.

The V call is TRBV19, the J call TRBJ2-4; D remains unclear. The CDR3 loop spans 14 amino acids. The germline gives CDR1 LNHDA, CDR2 SQIVND (reference sequence). Trimming took off 7 bases at V and 0 bases at J, with 10 bases between the two ends. The CDR3 loop reads CASISSLAKNIQYF. In DNA, the CDR3 is TGTGCCAGTATTAGCAGTTTAGCCAAAAACATTCAGTACTTC.

The chain employs TRBV4-3 and TRBJ2-6; no reliable D call. Germline V gene data show CDR1 as LGHNA and CDR2 as YSLEER. This CDR3 contains 16 residues. Trimming left V 0 bases short and J 0 bases short, with 6 bases between. CDR3 sequence: CASSQDESSGANVLTF. In nucleotides, the CDR3 is TGCGCCAGCAGCCAAGATGAGAGCTCTGGGGCCAACGTCCTGACTTTC.

The chain is built from TRBV30 and TRBJ2-1, with a tentative D call TRBD2 (5 bases). This CDR3 region has 16 residues. V was cut by 2 bases and J by 0 bases, with 14 bases left in between. Per the germline V gene, CDR1 is GTSNPN and CDR2 is SVGIG (reference sequence). The CDR3 protein is CAWSPTLGISYNEQFF. CDR3 bases: TGTGCCTGGAGTCCAACCCTCGGGATCTCCTACAATGAGCAGTTCTTC. Combining the CDR3 with reference TRBV30 and TRBJ2-1 gives the whole variable domain SQTIHQWPATLVQPVGSPLSLECTVEGTSNPNLYWYRQAAGRGLQLLFYSVGIGQISSEVPQNLSASRPQDRQFILSSKKLLLSDSGFYLCAWSPTLGISYNEQFFGPGTRLTVL.

V and J are TRBV19 and TRBJ1-5; 10 nucleotides agree with TRBD1. Trimming at V came to 7 bases and at J to 6 bases, leaving 18 bases not matched to a gene. This CDR3 region has 18 residues. The germline V gene encodes CDR1 LNHDA and CDR2 SQIVND (reference sequence). This CDR3 is CASMGDRGRGTNIQPQHF. The CDR3 DNA reads TGTGCCAGTATGGGGGACAGGGGCCGGGGGACCAATATTCAGCCCCAGCATTTT.